One and the same sample provided the 15 T cell receptor beta chains below, sequenced in a study of high-grade serous ovarian cancer treatment subgroups. The tumor samples were collected prior to definitive surgery or chemotherapy. TCRdb keeps only in-frame clones here, not all; method: immunoSEQ multiplex PCR. The repertoire consists of roughly 29,000 clones, with around 80% occurring once and the leading ten covering 2.1%. Specimen: tumor tissue. Every receptor here comes from a human donor with high-grade serous ovarian cancer.

V usage is TRBV28 and J usage is TRBJ2-7; 12 bases map to TRBD1. The CDR3 contains 15 residues. Per the germline V gene, CDR1 is MDHEN and CDR2 is SYDVKM. After removal of 4 bases from V and 4 bases from J, the junction contained 5 bases not matched to a gene. CDR3 loop: CASSSPGQGAYEQYF. The CDR3 DNA sequence: TGTGCCAGCAGTTCGCCGGGACAGGGGGCTTACGAGCAGTACTTC.

CDR3 protein: CASSAATGWYEQYF. CDR3 in DNA: TGTGCCAGCAGCGCCGCGACAGGGTGGTACGAGCAGTACTTC. This chain joins TRBV5-5 and TRBJ2-7; 7 bases align to TRBD1. Germline V gene lookup returns CDR1 SGHKS and CDR2 YYEKEE (reference sequence). V shed 4 bases, J shed 4 bases, and the junction held 8 bases outside the gene matches. The CDR3 contains 14 residues.

The chain carries TRBV7-8 and TRBJ2-2; 8 nucleotides line up with TRBD1. This CDR3 has 17 residues. Trimming cost V 4 bases and J 2 bases; bases outside gene matches: 9. Germline V gene data show CDR1 as SGHVS and CDR2 as FQNEAQ. CDR3: CASSSSETGANTGELFF. Here the CDR3 DNA reads TGTGCCAGCAGCTCATCCGAGACAGGGGCCAACACCGGGGAGCTGTTTTTT.

This chain connects TRBV6-6 to TRBJ2-2, with D possibly being TRBD1 (6 bases). The CDR3 has 14 amino acids. V was clipped by 6 bases and J by 6 bases, with 14 bases between them. Germline V CDR1 and CDR2: MNHNY, SVGAGI (reference sequence). Here the CDR3 reads CASRDRLVSGELFF. As DNA, the CDR3 is TGTGCCAGCAGGGACAGACTCGTTTCCGGGGAGCTGTTTTTT.

CDR3 region: CASSPHRGGYQPQHF. The CDR3, as DNA: TGTGCCAGCAGTCCCCATAGGGGGGGCTATCAGCCCCAGCATTTT. J is TRBJ1-5 and V is TRBV28; D perhaps matches TRBD1 (6 bases). Trimming took 5 bases from V and 5 from J, leaving 16 bases between them. CDR3 size: 15 residues. CDR1 is MDHEN, CDR2 SYDVKM, per germline.

The chain carries TRBV19 and TRBJ2-7, with D possibly being TRBD1 (6 bases). CDR3 length equals 14 residues. CDR1 and CDR2 (germline): LNHDA, SQIVND (reference sequence). V lost 3 bases to trimming and J lost 4 bases, with 13 bases between them. CDR3 sequence: CASSIVQGMYEQYF. The DNA for the CDR3 is TGTGCCAGTAGTATTGTTCAGGGGATGTACGAGCAGTACTTC.

The J gene is TRBJ2-3, the V gene TRBV7-6; the D gene is possibly TRBD2 (6 bases). Trimming took 1 base from V and 1 from J, leaving 12 bases between them. Germline assignment: CDR1 SGHVS and CDR2 FNYEAQ. CDR3 size: 16 residues. CDR3 coding DNA: TGTGCCAGCAGCTTAGGGGCGGGATGGGGCACAGATACGCAGTATTTT. Translating gives CASSLGAGWGTDTQYF.

The chain uses TRBV5-1 and TRBJ1-4; no clear D gene. V was clipped by 3 bases and J by 0 bases, with 12 bases between them. CDR1 SGHRS and CDR2 YFSETQ come from the germline V gene. There are 16 residues in the CDR3. The CDR3 nucleotides read TGCGCCAGCAGCTCCAACACTGCAGCAACTAATGAAAAACTGTTTTTT. Translated, it gives CASSSNTAATNEKLFF.

The chain links TRBV11-2 to TRBJ2-3; D is unclear. The CDR3 loop spans 14 amino acids. V was trimmed by 0 bases and J by 2 bases, leaving 6 bases between them. Germline V lookup: CDR1 SGHAT, CDR2 FQNNGV. The CDR3 sequence: CASSLEAYTDTQYF. CDR3 sequence (DNA): TGTGCCAGCAGCTTAGAAGCGTACACAGATACGCAGTATTTT. The variable domain in full, completed from reference TRBV11-2 and TRBJ2-3, reads EAGVAQSPRYKIIEKRQSVAFWCNPISGHATLYWYQQILGQGPKLLIQFQNNGVVDDSQLPKDRFSAERLKGVDSTLKIQPAKLEDSAVYLCASSLEAYTDTQYFGPGTRLTVL.

This sequence joins TRBV5-1 and TRBJ2-7; a possible D gene is TRBD2 (7 bases). The germline V gene has CDR1 SGHRS and CDR2 YFSETQ. The length of the CDR3 is 16 residues. Trimming shortened V by 6 bases and J by 1 base, and 20 bases separated the two germline ends. The CDR3 is CASTANLQGGSYEQYF. DNA of the CDR3: TGCGCCAGCACCGCCAATCTACAGGGAGGGTCCTACGAGCAGTACTTC.

The rearrangement joins TRBV9 to TRBJ2-1; 7 bases line up with TRBD2. CDR1 is SGDLS, CDR2 YYNGEE, per germline. The CDR3 extends over 14 amino acids. J gave up 7 bases and V 1 base, and 5 bases lay outside the gene matches. The CDR3, as DNA: TGTGCCAGCAGCGTAACTAGCGATTCTAATGAGCAGTTCTTC. It encodes CASSVTSDSNEQFF. The whole variable domain, filled in from reference TRBV9 and TRBJ2-1, reads DSGVTQTPKHLITATGQRVTLRCSPRSGDLSVYWYQQSLDQGLQFLIQYYNGEERAKGNILERFSAQQFPDLHSELNLSSLELGDSALYFCASSVTSDSNEQFFGPGTRLTVL.

The chain employs TRBV14 and TRBJ2-7, with 11 bases fitting TRBD2. The germline CDR1 and CDR2 sequences are SGHDN and FVKESK. V was pared by 0 bases and J by 3 bases, with 4 bases of the junction left unmatched. The CDR3 is 16 residues long. The CDR3 sequence is CASSQDPSGRIYEQYF. DNA for the CDR3: TGTGCCAGCAGCCAAGACCCTAGCGGGAGGATCTACGAGCAGTACTTC. Variable domain in full (rest from reference TRBV14 and TRBJ2-7): EAGVTQFPSHSVIEKGQTVTLRCDPISGHDNLYWYRRVMGKEIKFLLHFVKESKQDESGMPNNRFLAERTGGTYSTLKVQPAELEDSGVYFCASSQDPSGRIYEQYFGPGTRLTVT.

This rearrangement joins TRBV9 to TRBJ2-7; maybe TRBD2 (5 bases). V gave up 0 bases and J gave up 2 bases, with 12 bases separating them. CDR3 length: 15 amino acids. Germline V gene data show CDR1 as SGDLS and CDR2 as YYNGEE. Here the CDR3 DNA reads TGTGCCAGCAGCGTAGACCAGGCGGGCCCCTACGAGCAGTACTTC. Its protein product is CASSVDQAGPYEQYF.

This clone was counted only a few times. This chain joins TRBV19 and TRBJ1-2, with D possibly TRBD1 on 5 matching bases. The germline V gene encodes CDR1 LNHDA and CDR2 SQIVND (reference sequence). Trimming left V 1 base short and J 6 bases short, with 21 bases between. The CDR3 runs to 17 residues. The CDR3 spells CASSIAPVTGLRDGYTF. The CDR3 nucleotides are TGTGCCAGTAGTATAGCCCCGGTGACGGGACTGCGGGATGGCTACACCTTC.

V gene TRBV5-1 combines with J gene TRBJ2-7; D is possibly TRBD2 (6 bases). This CDR3 spans 15 amino acids. V lost 2 bases, J lost 7 bases, and 19 bases lay in between. Germline CDR1 is SGHRS and CDR2 is YFSETQ. This CDR3 reads CASSLPTVASDEQYF. The CDR3 coding sequence is TGCGCCAGCAGCTTACCCACGGTGGCTAGCGATGAGCAGTACTTC.